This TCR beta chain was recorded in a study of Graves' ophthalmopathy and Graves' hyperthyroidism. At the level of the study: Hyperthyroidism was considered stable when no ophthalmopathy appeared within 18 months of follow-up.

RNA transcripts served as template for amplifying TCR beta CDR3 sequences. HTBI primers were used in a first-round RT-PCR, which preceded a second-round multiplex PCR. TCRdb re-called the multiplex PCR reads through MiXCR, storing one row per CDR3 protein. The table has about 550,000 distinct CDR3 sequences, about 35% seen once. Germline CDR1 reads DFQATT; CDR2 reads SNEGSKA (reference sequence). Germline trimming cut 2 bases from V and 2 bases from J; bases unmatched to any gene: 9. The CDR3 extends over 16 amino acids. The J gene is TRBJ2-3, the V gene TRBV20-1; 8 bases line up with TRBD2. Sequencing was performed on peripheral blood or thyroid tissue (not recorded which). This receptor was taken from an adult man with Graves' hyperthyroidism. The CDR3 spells CSARTRGGRTTDTQYF. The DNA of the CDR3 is TGCAGTGCTAGAACAAGGGGCGGGAGGACCACAGATACGCAGTATTTT.